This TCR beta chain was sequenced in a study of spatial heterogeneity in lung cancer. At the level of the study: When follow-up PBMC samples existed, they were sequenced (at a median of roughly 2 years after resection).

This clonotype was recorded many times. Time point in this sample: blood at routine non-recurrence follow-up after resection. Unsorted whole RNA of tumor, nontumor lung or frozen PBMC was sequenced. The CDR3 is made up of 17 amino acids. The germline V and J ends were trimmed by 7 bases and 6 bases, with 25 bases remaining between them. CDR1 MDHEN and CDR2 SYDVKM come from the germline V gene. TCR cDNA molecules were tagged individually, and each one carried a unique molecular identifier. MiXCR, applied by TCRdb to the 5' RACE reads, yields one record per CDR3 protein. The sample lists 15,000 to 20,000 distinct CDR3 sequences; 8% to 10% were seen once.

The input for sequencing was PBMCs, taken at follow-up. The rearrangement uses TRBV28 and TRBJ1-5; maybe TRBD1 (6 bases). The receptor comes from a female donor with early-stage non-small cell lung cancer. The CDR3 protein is CASKAGQRGGPPQPQHF. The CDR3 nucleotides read TGTGCCAGCAAGGCGGGTCAACGGGGGGGGCCCCCTCAGCCCCAGCATTTT.